This T cell receptor (beta chain) was captured in a study of technical replicates of blood from several donors. The repertoire was sequenced with immunoSEQ multiplex PCR; TCRdb's copy has only in-frame clones and lacks some. Among tens of thousands of clones listed, approximately 96% were seen once. The CDR3 is 13 residues long. Germline V gene sequence: CDR1 SGHNT, CDR2 YYREEE (reference sequence). The trim removed 4 bases at V and 5 bases at J, leaving 6 bases unmatched. The receptor was derived from a human donor in good health. The V gene is TRBV5-4, the J gene TRBJ2-7, with 7 bases identical to TRBD1. The sample was T cells isolated from PBMCs. The CDR3 spells CASSGGQADEQYF. The CDR3, as DNA: TGTGCCAGCAGCGGCGGACAGGCGGACGAGCAGTACTTC.